These 27 T cell receptor beta chains originate from one sample sequenced in a study of shared clonotypes between healthy human individuals. Only in-frame clones appear in the TCRdb table, and some are missing; sequencing was by immunoSEQ multiplex PCR. The sample consists of around 580,000 clones, 95% to 98% of them appearing once. CD45RO negativity and positive selection for CCR7 defined naive CD8 cells, a population that excluded terminally differentiated effector memory CD45RA+ cells. The sample was naive CD8+ T cells sorted from blood. These receptors all stem from a man in his thirties or forties in good health.

The chain joins TRBV5-1 to TRBJ2-5; D gene ambiguous. V was clipped by 0 bases and J by 5 bases, with 11 bases between them. The CDR3 contains 14 residues. Germline CDR1 reads SGHRS; CDR2 reads YFSETQ. In DNA form, the CDR3 reads TGCGCCAGCAGCTTGGGGCCGCTAGGGGAGACCCAGTACTTC. It specifies CASSLGPLGETQYF.

This chain links TRBV18 with TRBJ2-7; possible D gene TRBD2, 6 bases. The germline V and J ends were trimmed by 3 bases and 6 bases, with 9 bases remaining between them. This CDR3 comprises 12 residues. Germline assignment: CDR1 KGHSH and CDR2 LQKENI. The CDR3 spells CASSPTSIEQYF. CDR3 nucleotide sequence: TGTGCCAGCTCACCGACTAGTATCGAGCAGTACTTC.

The chain has TRBV10-2 and TRBJ2-3; D is possibly TRBD2 (5 bases). Germline V gives CDR1 WSHSY, CDR2 SAAADI. The CDR3 is made up of 11 amino acids. The V end lost 8 bases, the J end lost 5 bases, and 8 bases lay between the germline ends. The CDR3 DNA is TGCGCCAGCTGGGCGGGAGATACGCAGTATTTT. Translating it yields CASWAGDTQYF.

This chain uses TRBV29-1 with TRBJ2-2, with D uncertain. Trimming removed 1 base from V and 5 bases from J, with 8 bases in between. The germline CDR1 and CDR2 sequences are SQVTM and ANQGSEA. The CDR3 covers 13 residues. Here the CDR3 reads CSVEGGSTGELFF. The CDR3 bases are TGCAGCGTTGAAGGGGGTTCAACCGGGGAGCTGTTTTTT.

This chain links TRBV7-9 with TRBJ1-1, with D maybe TRBD1 (5 bases). The ends were cut back, 4 bases at V and 1 base at J, with 7 bases in the middle. In germline, CDR1 is SEHNR, CDR2 FQNEAQ (reference sequence). This CDR3 has 13 amino acids. CDR3 residues: CASSYDRNTEAFF. In nucleotides, the CDR3 is TGTGCCAGCAGCTATGACAGGAACACTGAAGCTTTCTTT.

The chain links TRBV27 to TRBJ2-1; D tentatively fits TRBD1 or TRBD2 (5 bases each). Trimming stripped 3 bases from V and 0 bases from J, with 9 bases between. Germline-derived CDR1 and CDR2 are MNHEY and SMNVEV (reference sequence). This CDR3 contains 15 residues. This CDR3 is CASSFRDASYNEQFF. The CDR3 DNA follows: TGTGCCAGCAGTTTTCGGGACGCCTCCTACAATGAGCAGTTCTTC.

The V gene is TRBV7-9, the J gene TRBJ2-3; 7 bases are shared with TRBD2. The J segment lost 0 bases and the V segment lost 2 bases, leaving 11 bases of the junction unmatched. CDR1 SEHNR and CDR2 FQNEAQ come from the germline V gene (reference sequence). The CDR3 is made up of 18 amino acids. CDR3 coding DNA: TGTGCCAGCAGCTTAATCCCTGGGGCGGGAGTTAGCACAGATACGCAGTATTTT. It translates to CASSLIPGAGVSTDTQYF.

This clone was seen just once. The rearrangement joins TRBV6-5 to TRBJ2-5, with 9 bases matching TRBD1. V lost 5 bases and J lost 7; bases outside the gene matches: 5. CDR1 is MNHEY and CDR2 is SVGAGI in the germline V gene. CDR3 length: 13 residues. The CDR3, as DNA: TGTGCCAGCAGTCTGGACAGGGGTGCGACCCAGTACTTC. It encodes CASSLDRGATQYF.

V and J are TRBV11-2 and TRBJ2-7; 12 bases are a match to TRBD2. The CDR3 contains 17 residues. V lost 4 bases, J lost 0 bases, and 7 bases stayed unmatched. From germline, CDR1 is SGHAT and CDR2 FQNNGV. The CDR3 bases are TGTGCCAGCAGCTACCCGACTAGCGGGAGAACCTCCTACGAGCAGTACTTC. It codes for CASSYPTSGRTSYEQYF.

The CDR3 loop reads CASSQELAGELFF. The CDR3 coding sequence is TGCGCCAGCAGCCAAGAACTTGCCGGGGAGCTGTTTTTT. This chain uses TRBV4-1 with TRBJ2-2; D is ambiguous. V lost 0 bases to trimming and J lost 6 bases, with 5 bases between them. CDR3 length equals 13 residues. Germline lookup yields CDR1 MGHRA and CDR2 YSYEKL.

This chain uses TRBV10-3 with TRBJ2-2; TRBD2 aligns across 12 bases. The CDR3 sequence is 16 residues long. In germline, CDR1 is ENHRY, CDR2 SYGVKD. After removal of 10 bases from V and 4 bases from J, the junction contained 10 bases not matched to a gene. CDR3 nucleotide sequence: TGTGCCACAGACGCCGGACTAGCGGGATCCACCGGGGAGCTGTTTTTT. It is translated as CATDAGLAGSTGELFF.

The genes are TRBV27 and TRBJ2-7, with TRBD2 as a possible D gene (5 bases). V was trimmed by 5 bases and J by 3 bases, leaving 14 bases between them. The germline V gene has CDR1 MNHEY and CDR2 SMNVEV (reference sequence). This CDR3 is 14 amino acids long. CDR3 coding DNA: TGTGCCAGCAGTCCAGCGGCAATAGGCTACGAGCAGTACTTC. Protein product: CASSPAAIGYEQYF.

In nucleotides, the CDR3 is TGTGCCAGCACCCAGGGCCGGGGGGCCTGGGGCTACACCTTC. Amino acids: CASTQGRGAWGYTF. The rearrangement links TRBV28 to TRBJ1-2; D may be TRBD1 (6 bases). The CDR3 covers 14 residues. V shed 7 bases and J shed 8 bases, with 20 bases lying between them. CDR1 is MDHEN, CDR2 SYDVKM, per germline.

The V gene is TRBV5-5, the J gene TRBJ2-7; D ambiguous. CDR3 length equals 11 residues. V was trimmed by 2 bases and J by 6 bases, leaving 6 bases between them. CDR1 is SGHKS and CDR2 is YYEKEE in the germline V gene (reference sequence). DNA of the CDR3: TGTGCCAGCAGCTTAGGGATCGAGCAGTACTTC. Its protein product is CASSLGIEQYF.

This sequence joins TRBV25-1 and TRBJ1-2; D gene unclear. Per the germline V gene, CDR1 is MGHDK and CDR2 is SYGVNS. This CDR3 is 14 amino acids long. Trimming removed 6 bases from V and 2 bases from J, with 13 bases in between. For the CDR3, the DNA is TGTGCCAGCAGCTCGGCCGTAAGGAACTATGGCTACACCTTC. It codes for CASSSAVRNYGYTF.

The chain joins TRBV4-1 to TRBJ2-1, with 11 bases lining up with TRBD2. J was trimmed by 4 bases and V by 4 bases; bases with no gene match: 6. The CDR3 contains 16 residues. Germline values: CDR1 MGHRA, CDR2 YSYEKL. Written as DNA, the CDR3 is TGCGCCAGCAGCCCCCTAGCGGGAGGTGGGTACAATGAGCAGTTCTTC. Protein: CASSPLAGGGYNEQFF.

V is TRBV27 and J is TRBJ2-1, with 12 nucleotides matching TRBD2. The CDR3 contains 24 residues. V lost 5 bases, J lost 1 base, and 27 bases stayed unmatched. Germline V gene lookup returns CDR1 MNHEY and CDR2 SMNVEV (reference sequence). DNA for the CDR3: TGTGCCAGCAGTCCGACCTACCCTAGCGGGAGGGCCTTTACGACGGAGAAGTCCTACAATGAGCAGTTCTTC. Protein sequence: CASSPTYPSGRAFTTEKSYNEQFF.

The V call is TRBV9, the J call TRBJ2-2; tentatively, D is TRBD2 (6 bases). Germline-derived CDR1 and CDR2 are SGDLS and YYNGEE. This CDR3 is 15 amino acids long. Trimming stripped 6 bases from V and 4 bases from J, with 16 bases between. DNA for the CDR3: TGTGCCAGCAACCCCTGGGGGGAGACCACCGGGGAGCTGTTTTTT. Translated, it gives CASNPWGETTGELFF.

V gene TRBV7-9 combines with J gene TRBJ2-2; TRBD1 aligns across 7 bases. CDR3 length equals 16 residues. CDR1 is SEHNR, CDR2 FQNEAQ, per germline (reference sequence). V gave up 5 bases and J gave up 1 base; unmatched junction bases: 7. The CDR3 is CASSRDRAQNTGELFF. CDR3 sequence (DNA): TGTGCCAGCAGCCGTGACAGGGCTCAGAACACCGGGGAGCTGTTTTTT.

The V gene is TRBV4-1, the J gene TRBJ2-3, with 10 positions matching TRBD1. CDR1 and CDR2 (germline): MGHRA, YSYEKL. J was trimmed by 5 bases and V by 0 bases; bases with no gene match: 5. The CDR3 length is 16 residues. For the CDR3, the DNA is TGCGCCAGCAGCCAAGATTTCCGGGACAGGGGAGATACGCAGTATTTT. This sequence encodes CASSQDFRDRGDTQYF.

The gene calls are TRBV7-8 and TRBJ1-4; D possibly corresponds to TRBD1 (5 bases). Trimming left V 3 bases short and J 8 bases short, with 13 bases between. From germline, CDR1 is SGHVS and CDR2 FQNEAQ. The CDR3 runs to 14 residues. CDR3 DNA: TGTGCCAGCAGCTTGTTGTCGGGGGGAGAAAAACTGTTTTTT. This codes for CASSLLSGGEKLFF.

This chain joins TRBV9 and TRBJ2-5; either TRBD1 or TRBD2 may supply D (7 bases each). CDR1 and CDR2 (germline): SGDLS, YYNGEE. CDR3 length equals 12 residues. V was clipped by 8 bases and J by 4 bases, with 12 bases between them. For the CDR3, the DNA is TGTGCCAGTCAGGGGGAGGGAGAGACCCAGTACTTC. This gives the protein CASQGEGETQYF.

The V and J genes are TRBV4-1 and TRBJ2-7; D ambiguous. Germline V gene data show CDR1 as MGHRA and CDR2 as YSYEKL. V shed 0 bases and J shed 2 bases, with 11 bases lying between them. This CDR3 region has 15 residues. DNA for the CDR3: TGCGCCAGCAGCCAAGATGAGACACCGACCTACGAGCAGTACTTC. It is translated as CASSQDETPTYEQYF.

This sequence joins TRBV7-8 and TRBJ2-3; D remains unclear. Germline lookup yields CDR1 SGHVS and CDR2 FQNEAQ. V was cut by 4 bases and J by 0 bases, with 11 bases left in between. CDR3 length: 15 amino acids. The CDR3 reads CASSYNPSSTDTQYF. The CDR3 nucleotides are TGTGCCAGCAGCTACAACCCATCCAGCACAGATACGCAGTATTTT. The full variable domain, its missing parts supplied by reference TRBV7-8 and TRBJ2-3, is GAGVSQSPRYKVAKRGQDVALRCDPISGHVSLFWYQQALGQGPEFLTYFQNEAQLDKSGLPSDRFFAERPEGSVSTLKIQRTQQEDSAVYLCASSYNPSSTDTQYFGPGTRLTVL.

This chain uses TRBV5-4 with TRBJ2-2; TRBD2 is a possible D gene (6 bases). The V end lost 2 bases, the J end lost 4 bases, and 12 bases lay between the germline ends. The CDR3 loop spans 15 amino acids. Germline CDR1 reads SGHNT; CDR2 reads YYREEE (reference sequence). The CDR3 DNA reads as TGTGCCAGCAGCTTAGGAGGGACGGGCACCGGGGAGCTGTTTTTT. Translation: CASSLGGTGTGELFF. Complete variable domain (other parts from reference TRBV5-4 and TRBJ2-2): ETGVTQSPTHLIKTRGQQVTLRCSSQSGHNTVSWYQQALGQGPQFIFQYYREEENGRGNFPPRFSGLQFPNYSSELNVNALELDDSALYLCASSLGGTGTGELFFGEGSRLTVL.

The rearrangement links TRBV7-2 to TRBJ1-1; D possibly corresponds to TRBD1 (6 bases). The length of the CDR3 is 15 residues. Trimming left V 4 bases short and J 5 bases short, with 17 bases between. Per the germline V gene, CDR1 is SGHTA and CDR2 is FQGNSA. CDR3 DNA sequence: TGTGCCAGCAGCTCCCACAGGGCCACGCTGACTGAAGCTTTCTTT. Protein product: CASSSHRATLTEAFF.

The J gene is TRBJ2-4, the V gene TRBV25-1, with D possibly TRBD2 on 5 matching bases. Trimming shortened V by 3 bases and J by 0 bases, and 9 bases separated the two germline ends. This CDR3 is 15 amino acids long. Germline values: CDR1 MGHDK, CDR2 SYGVNS. CDR3 sequence reads: CASSDSGLAKNIQYF. CDR3 bases: TGTGCCAGCAGTGATAGTGGACTAGCCAAAAACATTCAGTACTTC.